This T cell receptor beta chain appears in the sequencing data of a study of Ad26.COV2.S vaccination and SARS-CoV-2 variants (dated by TCRdb to about 2021). With regard to the full study: Donors in the vaccine arm were drawn from COV1001, a phase I-IIa trial of Ad26.COV2.S in healthy adults that was multicentre, randomized, double-blind and placebo-controlled. Dosing of Ad26.COV2.S was intramuscular, at either 5x10^10 or 1x10^11 viral particles, delivered as one shot or as two shots spaced 56 days apart. TCRbeta repertoire sequencing served as the tool for gauging how specific and how broad the SARS-CoV-2-reactive T cell receptors were following Ad26.COV2.S vaccination. The TCR-sequenced set comprised approximately 32 samples: about 19 Ad26.COV2.S vaccine recipients, 5 placebo recipients and 8 SARS-CoV-2 convalescent individuals. Trial participants were randomized into five groups of five, in which low-dose or high-dose Ad26.COV2.S was given once or twice, or placebo was given on both occasions. Blinding of investigators to trial group allocation was maintained during experiments and outcome assessment.

TCRbeta CDR3 regions were sequenced with the immunoSEQ Assay. After extraction, genomic DNA underwent amplification by bias-controlled multiplex PCR, followed by high-throughput sequencing. On the study's bioinformatics: To quantify the absolute abundance of every unique TCRbeta CDR3 region, sequences were collapsed and filtered. T cell fraction was estimated by normalizing TCRbeta template counts to usable DNA, with usable DNA measured through amplification of reference genes found in all nucleated cells. Repertoire TCRs were annotated as SARS-CoV-2-specific when V gene, CDR3 amino acid sequence and J gene were exactly matched to a known reactive TCR set. MIRA supplied the reference SARS-CoV-2 TCR set, which was filtered for enrichment in COVID-19-positive ImmuneCODE repertoires so that public or cross-reactive TCRs were removed. Using the MIRA antigens, annotated TCRs were further analysed by specific ORF or by position within an ORF. Breadth was defined as annotated unique rearrangements over total unique productive rearrangements; depth was the summed frequency of those rearrangements. TCR breadth was compared between groups using two-sided Wilcoxon rank-sum tests. TCRdb stores this immuneACCESS table with in-frame sequences only. Part of the clones is absent; in the studies checked, under half of the shortfall reflects unresolved V genes, and no reason is known for the rest. That table supplies the V and J calls and clone size; D and trimming were determined from the DNA. This sample comprises about 680,000 clones, 89% of them detected only once. The top ten clonotypes cover roughly 1.5% of the sample.

As for this clone: It lacks a known antigen. No base quality information exists; no much larger clone differs at one position.

The investigation overall reported the following: According to the authors, total T cell responses may have been underestimated by the TCR breadth and depth analyses. Vaccine and placebo recipients had comparable non-spike TCR breadth, which fits with the vaccine containing only spike. After vaccination, substantial breadth of spike-specific CD8+ and CD4+ T cell responses was reported. The study was not powered to compare responses between vaccine doses or regimens. Compared with placebo recipients, Ad26.COV2.S recipients showed higher spike-specific TCR breadth (P = 0.0014).

This specimen's treatment or condition label, per the study, means: roughly 19 received Ad26.COV2.S at low or high dose, single or two shots; 5 received placebo; per-sample allocation not given. For vaccine and placebo recipients, the sequenced repertoires came from samples collected on day 63 after the first injection. Cohort 1b enrolled about two dozen adults aged 18-55 years at a single site in Boston, USA, between 29 July and 7 August 2020. Ad26.COV2.S was a replication-incompetent adenovirus type 26 vector expressing a prefusion-stabilized SARS-CoV-2 spike protein from the original Wuhan strain. CDR1 WSHSY and CDR2 SAAADI are derived from the germline V gene. The CDR3 runs 14 amino acids, cysteine and phenylalanine included. The read is trimmed to its CDR3 DNA, 42 bases read in frame from base 1. The germline V and J ends show losses of 6 bases and 6 bases respectively, and no gene match explains 7 bases of the junction.

This chain joins TRBV10-2 to TRBJ2-7; 11 bases in between match TRBD2. The receptor comes from a person between 18 and 59 years old who received the Ad26.COV2.S COVID-19 vaccine or a placebo. This material consisted of peripheral blood, taken in a trial of Ad26.COV2.S vaccine versus placebo. The CDR3 region has the sequence CASRDSGREREQYF. The nucleotide sequence reads TGCGCCAGCAGGGATAGCGGGAGGGAACGCGAGCAGTACTTC.